The present T cell receptor beta chain was sequenced within a study of graft-versus-host responses after intestinal transplantation (dated by TCRdb to the early 2020s). Regarding the study in general: Recipients received multivisceral, liver-intestinal, or isolated intestinal transplants. Anti-thymocyte globulin induction was given to all recipients, followed by maintenance tacrolimus and steroids for approximately three years. Graft-versus-host and host-versus-graft alloreactive T cell clones were tracked in the graft, circulation and bone marrow after intestinal transplantation using bulk TCR-beta CDR3 sequencing. Alloreactive clones were identified by sequencing pre-transplant mixed lymphocyte reaction products and comparing these products with unstimulated pre-transplant donor and recipient T cells. The cohort enrolled 24 intestinal transplant recipients, one of whom was a retransplant, and 3 patients without pretransplant specimens were excluded. A peak of at least 4% donor T cells among recipient peripheral blood mononuclear cells was the definition used for donor T cell macrochimerism. Rather than going through the commercial service, samples from a few later patients were sequenced in-house on an Illumina MiSeq and processed with MiXCR. The investigation overall reported the following: GvH clones turned up in recipient bone marrow, with some appearing earlier in ileal mucosa or blood, a pattern consistent with an intestinal mucosal origin. Patients with donor T cell macrochimerism had high GvH to HvG T cell clonal ratios in their allografts. The conclusions were limited by the relatively low number and heterogeneity of the intestinal transplant patients. Early after transplant, peak levels of circulating GvH clones were found to be associated with declines in HvG clones.

The library was generated by the immunoSEQ multiplex PCR assay. For most patients, genomic DNA was subjected to high-throughput TCR-beta CDR3 sequencing by Adaptive Biotechnologies. For the original study's pipeline: Adaptive's ImmunoSEQ software was the source of the TCR sequencing data for 18 patients, while three other patients were processed with MiXCR and VDJtools. CDR3 nucleotide sequences shared by donor and recipient were removed because the origin of these sequences could not be assigned. To count as alloreactive, a clone needed at least 2-fold expansion over unstimulated cells and a minimum CFSE-low frequency of 0.002% (template counts) or 0.001% (read counts). Clones detected in sequenced pre-transplant spleen, lymph node, or MLR CFSE-low populations of the donor or recipient were defined as mappable. The cumulative frequency of alloreactive clones was calculated as a percentage of all sequences, weighted by copy number. TCRdb stores this immuneACCESS table with in-frame sequences only. Part of the clones is absent; in the studies checked, under half of the shortfall reflects unresolved V genes, and no reason is known for the rest. That table is the source of V, J and clone size, and D and trimming were worked out from the DNA. The sample table shows around 16,000 clones, and around 87% are seen once. The biggest ten clones account for about 6.8% of the sample.

Bone marrow was aspirated after transplant from the posterior iliac crest or another site chosen by the physician. Trimmed from V: 6 bases; trimmed from J: 1 base; junction bases lacking a gene match: 5. Inclusive of the bounding cysteine and phenylalanine, the CDR3 is 15 residues long. Left in the record is the CDR3 DNA by itself, 45 bases read in frame from the first base. Taken from the germline V gene (reference sequence), the CDR1 and CDR2 loops are MNHEY and SMNVEV. Notes on this clone: Its specific antigen is unknown. There are no base qualities to consult, and no much larger clone falls within one base.

The sequence joins TRBV27 to TRBJ2-7; the central 11 bases match TRBD1. The sample was bone marrow, taken approximately 130 days after intestinal transplantation. This TCR came from a human patient who received an intestinal transplant, so some T cells may come from the graft donor. The CDR3 protein sequence reads: CASSYGTGGSYEQYF. The nucleotide sequence is TGTGCCAGCAGCTATGGGACAGGGGGATCCTACGAGCAGTACTTC.